Below are 18 T cell receptor beta chains sequenced from a single sample in a study of blood T cells in healthy people across ages. A second PCR of 7 to 11 cycles used a sample-barcoded 5' primer and a J-beta primer mix. One entry per CDR3 protein results from TCRdb running MiXCR on the 5' RACE reads. The data contain 780,000 or so distinct CDR3 sequences, roughly 50% of them seen just once; the ten biggest clones take up approximately 41%. Sequencing was carried out using blood. The source is a man older than 75 in good health.

The chain uses TRBV9 and TRBJ2-7, with a weak D call TRBD2 (5 bases). The CDR3 is 14 residues long. V shed 1 base and J shed 3 bases, with 11 bases lying between them. Germline V CDR1 and CDR2: SGDLS, YYNGEE. CDR3 protein: CASSVMGSNYEQYF. The CDR3 nucleotides are TGTGCCAGCAGCGTAATGGGGAGCAACTACGAGCAGTACTTC.

The chain couples TRBV6-6 to TRBJ1-6; 8 bases map to TRBD1. Germline CDR1 MNHNY, CDR2 SVGAGI (reference sequence). This CDR3 spans 15 amino acids. V shed 2 bases and J 10 bases; nucleotides not matched to a gene: 7. In nucleotides, the CDR3 is TGTGCCAGCAGTTACGCCCAGGGGGCAAGGTCACCCCTCCACTTT. It specifies CASSYAQGARSPLHF.

This clonotype occurred a few times. This chain uses TRBV7-2 with TRBJ2-7; D possibly corresponds to TRBD1 (5 bases). Germline CDR1 is SGHTA and CDR2 is FQGNSA. The CDR3 spans 14 residues. V dropped 5 bases and J dropped 3 bases, with 14 bases sitting between them. This CDR3 is CASSKRTGNYEQYF. The CDR3 nucleotides are TGTGCCAGCAGCAAGCGAACAGGCAACTACGAGCAGTACTTC.

The J gene is TRBJ2-5, the V gene TRBV20-1, with D tentatively TRBD2 (5 bases). Germline lookup yields CDR1 DFQATT and CDR2 SNEGSKA (reference sequence). The CDR3 sequence is 14 residues long. V was pared by 5 bases and J by 0 bases, with 13 bases between. The CDR3 DNA reads TGCAGTGCTGTGTCGTCGGGGAACCAAGAGACCCAGTACTTC. It translates to CSAVSSGNQETQYF.

The J gene is TRBJ2-5, the V gene TRBV10-3; TRBD1 aligns across 8 bases. J lost 11 bases, V lost 6 bases, and 11 bases had no gene match. The CDR3 totals 13 residues. Germline lookup yields CDR1 ENHRY and CDR2 SYGVKD. CDR3 nucleotide sequence: TGTGCCATCAGACTGGACAGGGCGTATGAGCAGTACTTC. Translation: CAIRLDRAYEQYF.

This clonotype appeared a few times. CDR3 region: CASSEGPLLGNEQFF. The CDR3 DNA is TGTGCCAGCAGCGAGGGACCCCTACTGGGGAATGAGCAGTTCTTC. The chain links TRBV7-9 to TRBJ2-1; D is possibly TRBD1 or TRBD2 (5 bases each). The V end lost 5 bases, the J end lost 7 bases, and 18 bases lay between the germline ends. Germline CDR1 reads SEHNR; CDR2 reads FQNEAQ (reference sequence). The CDR3 totals 15 residues. Combining the CDR3 with reference TRBV7-9 and TRBJ2-1 gives the whole variable domain DTGVSQNPRHKITKRGQNVTFRCDPISEHNRLYWYRQTLGQGPEFLTYFQNEAQLEKSRLLSDRFSAERPKGSFSTLEIQRTEQGDSAMYLCASSEGPLLGNEQFFGPGTRLTVL.

This clonotype showed up many times. The chain couples TRBV3-1 to TRBJ2-1; 13 bases map to TRBD2. The germline V gene has CDR1 LGHDT and CDR2 YNNKEL (reference sequence). J was trimmed by 14 bases and V by 4 bases; bases with no gene match: 11. This CDR3 has 15 amino acids. CDR3 sequence: CASSPRTSGSSREFF. The CDR3 DNA is TGTGCCAGCAGCCCGAGGACTAGCGGGAGCTCTAGGGAGTTCTTC.

V gene TRBV27 combines with J gene TRBJ1-2, with D unclear. Trimming cost V 5 bases and J 3 bases, with 7 bases left between them. The CDR3 sequence is 12 residues long. Per the germline V gene, CDR1 is MNHEY and CDR2 is SMNVEV (reference sequence). The CDR3, as DNA: TGTGCCAGCAGTGGGTCCCACTATGGCTACACCTTC. Protein product: CASSGSHYGYTF.

CDR3 DNA sequence: TGTGCCAGCAGTTACTGGGGCGTCCAAGAGACCCAGTACTTC. Amino acid sequence: CASSYWGVQETQYF. The J gene is TRBJ2-5, the V gene TRBV6-5; D possibly corresponds to TRBD1 (5 bases). CDR3 length equals 14 residues. CDR1 MNHEY and CDR2 SVGAGI come from the germline V gene. V lost 1 base and J lost 1, with 7 bases in between.

The chain combines TRBV27 with TRBJ2-5; TRBD1 matches at 7 bases. The J call is doubtful: the DNA matches TRBJ2-7 better. This CDR3 comprises 15 residues. Germline CDR1 reads MNHEY; CDR2 reads SMNVEV (reference sequence). CDR3 residues: CASSRRQGPTYEQYF. CDR3 in DNA: TGTGCCAGCAGTCGGAGACAGGGCCCCACTTACGAGCAGTACTTC.

The rearrangement links TRBV11-2 to TRBJ2-7, with 9 bases aligning to TRBD1. This CDR3 contains 19 residues. Per the germline V gene, CDR1 is SGHAT and CDR2 is FQNNGV. V shed 4 bases and J 2 bases; nucleotides not matched to a gene: 18. CDR3 nucleotides: TGTGCCAGCAGCTCGGAAGCGGTCGTAGGGACAGGGTCCGCCTACGAGCAGTACTTC. Protein sequence: CASSSEAVVGTGSAYEQYF.

This clonotype has just a few counts. The CDR3 DNA reads as TGCAGCGTTGAGGCCGGCCGCAATCAGCCCCAGCATTTT. This translates into CSVEAGRNQPQHF. V is TRBV29-1 and J is TRBJ1-5; D is undetermined. The CDR3 length is 13 residues. CDR1 and CDR2 from the germline V gene are SQVTM and ANQGSEA. V shed 3 bases and J shed 2 bases, with 8 bases lying between them.

The CDR3 loop is CSAMGPEGLVTRYAYF. As DNA, the CDR3 is TGCAGTGCTATGGGCCCGGAGGGGCTAGTAACGAGATACGCGTATTTT. The rearrangement links TRBV20-1 to TRBJ2-3; D may be TRBD2 (6 bases). Trimming shortened V by 4 bases and J by 14 bases, and 31 bases separated the two germline ends. Germline assignment: CDR1 DFQATT and CDR2 SNEGSKA (reference sequence). The CDR3 length is 16 residues.

This chain connects TRBV29-1 to TRBJ2-4; the match to TRBD2 covers 10 bases. The DNA matches TRBJ2-7 better at its end, which makes the J call doubtful. The CDR3 spans 14 residues. Germline V gene sequence: CDR1 SQVTM, CDR2 ANQGSEA. CDR3 region: CSVVLAGMTHEQYF. CDR3 coding DNA: TGCAGCGTGGTACTAGCGGGGATGACCCACGAGCAGTACTTC.

V usage is TRBV20-1 and J usage is TRBJ2-2, with 7 bases fitting TRBD1. The CDR3 spans 16 residues. With V trimmed by 5 bases and J by 0 bases, 9 bases remained unmatched. Germline CDR1 reads DFQATT; CDR2 reads SNEGSKA (reference sequence). CDR3 bases: TGCAGTGCTGACCTCCCGGGACAGTCGAACACCGGGGAGCTGTTTTTT. This encodes CSADLPGQSNTGELFF.

V and J are TRBV5-1 and TRBJ2-1, with a weak D call TRBD2 (5 bases). The CDR3 extends over 15 amino acids. Germline CDR1 reads SGHRS; CDR2 reads YFSETQ. V was clipped by 0 bases and J by 4 bases, with 11 bases between them. CDR3 sequence (DNA): TGCGCCAGCAGCTTGGCCGGGATAGGGTACAATGAGCAGTTCTTC. It encodes CASSLAGIGYNEQFF.

In nucleotides, the CDR3 is TGCGCCAGCAGCCCACAGGGGGCAAGTCAGCCCCAGCATTTT. It yields the protein CASSPQGASQPQHF. This rearrangement joins TRBV5-1 to TRBJ1-5, with TRBD1 identical over 9 bases. Looked up from germline, CDR1 is SGHRS and CDR2 is YFSETQ. The CDR3 totals 14 residues. The V segment lost 4 bases and the J segment 6 bases; nucleotides outside the gene matches: 5.

This chain uses TRBV3-1 with TRBJ2-4; weak D call: TRBD1 (5 bases). Trimming cost V 1 base and J 8 bases, with 21 bases left between them. CDR3 length: 17 amino acids. The germline CDR1 and CDR2 sequences are LGHDT and YNNKEL (reference sequence). Here the CDR3 DNA reads TGTGCCAGCAGCCAAGGGCAGGGAAAAGAATCGACGGACATTCAGTACTTC. It yields the protein CASSQGQGKESTDIQYF.